This is a list of T cell receptor beta chains from one sample in a study of blood T cells in healthy people across ages. TCRdb called the 5' RACE reads again in MiXCR, with one record for every CDR3 protein. The sample has over a million distinct CDR3 sequences, about 42% seen once. Sequencing was done on a sample of blood. All receptors come from a woman younger than 35 in good health. Each CDR3 is given with its conserved first and last residue.

J	V	CDR3
TRBJ2-3	TRBV7-2	CASSLITGLEGGAPLATQYF
TRBJ2-3	TRBV2	CASSTRTSGRTDTQYF
TRBJ2-7	TRBV7-9	CASSRQKIGSYEQYF
TRBJ2-7	TRBV12-3/TRBV12-4	CAPSRDRGSYEQYF
TRBJ1-2	TRBV5-6	CASSHGRVNYGYTF
TRBJ1-1	TRBV7-9	CASKDSTDTEAFF
TRBJ2-3	TRBV24-1	CATSDYRDRDTQYF
TRBJ2-7	TRBV6-2/TRBV6-3	CASSYSGTGNYEQYF
TRBJ1-5	TRBV2	CASGRWVGNQPQHF
TRBJ2-7	TRBV7-9	CASSYRAGGYEQYF
TRBJ1-5	TRBV12-3/TRBV12-4	CASSNPDRGNQPQHF
TRBJ1-5	TRBV18	CASSPSGGKAQPQHF
TRBJ1-1	TRBV7-2	CASRVAENTEAFF
TRBJ2-5	TRBV25-1	CASSETNRLPEETQYF
TRBJ1-5	TRBV30	CAWSVPGQGVEGNQPQHF
TRBJ2-5	TRBV5-6	CASSGLGTNQETQYF
TRBJ1-4	TRBV5-1	CASSPGRGNEKLFF
TRBJ1-1	TRBV4-2	CASSQEPGLNTEAFF
TRBJ2-1	TRBV29-1	CSVDPGTSDNNEQFF
TRBJ1-2	TRBV12-3/TRBV12-4	CASSLVDRYYGYTF
TRBJ1-5	TRBV18	CASSPLSGTGGNQPQHF
TRBJ1-2	TRBV29-1	CSVEEGLGLGYGYTF
TRBJ2-7	TRBV10-3	CAISEVQGLRNEQYF
TRBJ2-1	TRBV15	CATSRRLAGAYNEQFF
TRBJ1-1	TRBV20-1	CSARQQGRNTEAFF
TRBJ1-1	TRBV10-2	CASSESMEGAEAFF
TRBJ1-6	TRBV9	CASSVDQGYNSPLHF
TRBJ1-2	TRBV20-1	CSARDQTDHGYTF
TRBJ1-5	TRBV7-2	CASSFQNSNQPQHF
TRBJ2-3	TRBV4-2	CASSVPGERQLGVPTQYF
TRBJ2-1	TRBV21-1	CASPGGWYYEQFF
TRBJ2-3	TRBV28	CASSQLPGGPKDTQYF